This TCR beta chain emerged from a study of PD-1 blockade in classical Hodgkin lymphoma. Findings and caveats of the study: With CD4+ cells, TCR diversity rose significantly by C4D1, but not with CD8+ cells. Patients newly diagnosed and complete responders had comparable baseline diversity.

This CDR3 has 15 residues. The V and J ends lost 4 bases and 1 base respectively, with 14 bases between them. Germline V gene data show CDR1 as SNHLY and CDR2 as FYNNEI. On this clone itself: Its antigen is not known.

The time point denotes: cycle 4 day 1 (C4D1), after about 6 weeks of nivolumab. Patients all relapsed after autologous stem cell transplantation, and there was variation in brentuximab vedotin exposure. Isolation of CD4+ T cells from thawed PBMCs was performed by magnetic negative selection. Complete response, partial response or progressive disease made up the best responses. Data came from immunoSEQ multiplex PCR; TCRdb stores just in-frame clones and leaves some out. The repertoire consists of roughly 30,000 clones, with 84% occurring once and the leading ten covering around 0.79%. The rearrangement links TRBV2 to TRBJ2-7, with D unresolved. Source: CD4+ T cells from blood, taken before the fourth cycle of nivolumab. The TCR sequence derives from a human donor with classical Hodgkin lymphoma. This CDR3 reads CASSVSVPPSYEQYF. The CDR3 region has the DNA TGTGCCAGCAGTGTATCAGTCCCACCTTCCTACGAGCAGTACTTC.